One sample yielded the 11 T cell receptor beta chains listed below, sequenced in a study of beta chain features in type 1 diabetes. What these receptors recognize is not known. Every isolated RNA sample was fully reverse transcribed, so sequencing captured expressed TCRB transcripts. Measured with immunoSEQ multiplex PCR; TCRdb has only the in-frame clones, and not every one. The sample lists more than 250,000 clones, about 23% occurring once. Findings and limits, study-wide: Shortening that was moderate but significant affected the TCRB CDR3s of Type 1 diabetes patients in all four CD4+ subsets.

Sequencing used naive CD4+ T cells from blood. The receptors here all came from a woman in her thirties with type 1 diabetes.

This chain links TRBV27 with TRBJ2-7; maybe TRBD1 (6 bases). The CDR3 has 12 amino acids. Germline V gives CDR1 MNHEY, CDR2 SMNVEV (reference sequence). Between the trimmed V and J ends, which lost 3 bases and 3 bases, there was a span of 6 bases. Here the CDR3 reads CASSFRGYEQYF. CDR3 nucleotide sequence: TGTGCCAGCAGTTTCAGGGGCTACGAGCAGTACTTC.

The chain recombines TRBV9 with TRBJ2-3; D unresolved. Germline V gene data show CDR1 as SGDLS and CDR2 as YYNGEE. CDR3 size: 14 residues. Trimming stripped 4 bases from V and 1 base from J, with 10 bases between. CDR3 amino acids: CASSPMAGTDTQYF. The CDR3 coding sequence is TGTGCCAGCAGCCCAATGGCAGGCACAGATACGCAGTATTTT.

The chain has TRBV5-1 and TRBJ1-1; tentatively, D is TRBD1 (6 bases). Germline values: CDR1 SGHRS, CDR2 YFSETQ. V was pared by 0 bases and J by 0 bases, with 9 bases between. The CDR3 runs 15 residues. For the CDR3, the DNA is TGCGCCAGCAGCTTGGACGGACAGCTGAACACTGAAGCTTTCTTT. Encoded protein: CASSLDGQLNTEAFF. The complete variable domain, with remaining parts taken from reference TRBV5-1 and TRBJ1-1, reads KAGVTQTPRYLIKTRGQQVTLSCSPISGHRSVSWYQQTPGQGLQFLFEYFSETQRNKGNFPGRFSGRQFSNSRSEMNVSTLELGDSALYLCASSLDGQLNTEAFFGQGTRLTVV.

The chain has TRBV7-9 and TRBJ1-2; no reliable D call. The CDR3 covers 13 residues. V was shortened by 5 bases and J by 8 bases, with 15 bases between the two germline ends. From germline, CDR1 is SEHNR and CDR2 FQNEAQ (reference sequence). CDR3 coding DNA: TGTGCCAGCAGCGCATCCGGGTCTCGGGGCTACACCTTC. Amino acids: CASSASGSRGYTF.

V usage is TRBV2 and J usage is TRBJ1-1, with D unresolved. Germline assignment: CDR1 SNHLY and CDR2 FYNNEI. CDR3 size: 13 residues. V lost 8 bases and J 3 bases, leaving 13 bases between the germline ends. The CDR3 here is CASFLDRDTEAFF. The CDR3 nucleotides read TGTGCCAGCTTCCTTGACCGGGACACTGAAGCTTTCTTT.

V and J are TRBV29-1 and TRBJ2-1, with 8 positions matching TRBD1. Germline CDR1 SQVTM, CDR2 ANQGSEA. CDR3 length equals 12 residues. V shed 7 bases, J shed 9 bases, and the junction held 8 bases outside the gene matches. CDR3 coding DNA: TGCAGCGGAGGACAGGGTGTTGCTGAGCAGTTCTTC. This translates into CSGGQGVAEQFF.

This clone was counted between two and nine times. CDR3 DNA: TGTGCCAGCAGCTTCAATGAAGCTTTCTTT. It encodes CASSFNEAFF. V and J are TRBV13 and TRBJ1-1; D unclear. CDR3 length: 10 amino acids. The germline gives CDR1 PRHDT, CDR2 FYEKMQ (reference sequence). The V end lost 3 bases, the J end lost 7 bases, and 3 bases lay between the germline ends.

This clone has a handful of counts. J is TRBJ2-1 and V is TRBV30; TRBD1 matches 7 bases. V lost 2 bases to trimming and J lost 6 bases; unmatched junction nucleotides: 13. Germline V gene sequence: CDR1 GTSNPN, CDR2 SVGIG (reference sequence). CDR3 size: 16 residues. The CDR3, as DNA: TGTGCCTGGAGTCGCCTGAGTACAGGGGTCGGCAATGAGCAGTTCTTC. It is translated as CAWSRLSTGVGNEQFF.

The chain links TRBV5-1 to TRBJ1-4; TRBD1 matches at 8 bases. J lost 5 bases, V lost 1 base, and 1 base had no gene match. This CDR3 comprises 14 residues. Germline CDR1 reads SGHRS; CDR2 reads YFSETQ. The CDR3 reads CASSLNRGNEKLFF. The CDR3 DNA reads TGCGCCAGCAGCTTGAACAGGGGGAATGAAAAACTGTTTTTT.

The chain links TRBV29-1 to TRBJ1-3; D perhaps matches TRBD1 (5 bases). V was shortened by 2 bases and J by 0 bases, with 11 bases between the two germline ends. The CDR3 totals 15 residues. Germline-derived CDR1 and CDR2 are SQVTM and ANQGSEA. CDR3 in DNA: TGCAGCGTTGAATCAGGGTCGACCTCTGGAAACACCATATATTTT. Translation: CSVESGSTSGNTIYF.

This clone was observed a handful of times. The J gene is TRBJ2-2, the V gene TRBV9; 8 nucleotides align to TRBD2. The ends lost 0 bases at V and 9 bases at J; junction bases unmatched: 4. Germline loops: CDR1 SGDLS, CDR2 YYNGEE. CDR3 length: 14 residues. The CDR3 sequence: CASSVAGGPRELFF. The CDR3 DNA reads TGTGCCAGCAGCGTAGCGGGAGGGCCGAGGGAGCTGTTTTTT. Complete variable domain (other parts from reference TRBV9 and TRBJ2-2): DSGVTQTPKHLITATGQRVTLRCSPRSGDLSVYWYQQSLDQGLQFLIQYYNGEERAKGNILERFSAQQFPDLHSELNLSSLELGDSALYFCASSVAGGPRELFFGEGSRLTVL.